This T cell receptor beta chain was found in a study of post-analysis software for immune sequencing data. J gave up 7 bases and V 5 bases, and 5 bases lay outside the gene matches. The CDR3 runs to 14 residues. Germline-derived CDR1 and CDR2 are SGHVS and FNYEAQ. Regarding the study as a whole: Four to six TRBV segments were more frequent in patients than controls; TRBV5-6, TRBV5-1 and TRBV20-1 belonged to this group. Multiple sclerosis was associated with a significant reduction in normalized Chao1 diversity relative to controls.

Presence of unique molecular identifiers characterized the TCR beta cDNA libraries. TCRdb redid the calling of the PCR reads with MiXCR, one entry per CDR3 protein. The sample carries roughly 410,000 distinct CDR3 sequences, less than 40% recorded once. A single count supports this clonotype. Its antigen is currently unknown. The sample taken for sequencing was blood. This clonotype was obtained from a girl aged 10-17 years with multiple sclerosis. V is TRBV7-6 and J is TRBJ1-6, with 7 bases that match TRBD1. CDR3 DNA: TGTGCCAGCAGCCCGGACAGGATAAATTCACCCCTCCACTTT. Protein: CASSPDRINSPLHF.